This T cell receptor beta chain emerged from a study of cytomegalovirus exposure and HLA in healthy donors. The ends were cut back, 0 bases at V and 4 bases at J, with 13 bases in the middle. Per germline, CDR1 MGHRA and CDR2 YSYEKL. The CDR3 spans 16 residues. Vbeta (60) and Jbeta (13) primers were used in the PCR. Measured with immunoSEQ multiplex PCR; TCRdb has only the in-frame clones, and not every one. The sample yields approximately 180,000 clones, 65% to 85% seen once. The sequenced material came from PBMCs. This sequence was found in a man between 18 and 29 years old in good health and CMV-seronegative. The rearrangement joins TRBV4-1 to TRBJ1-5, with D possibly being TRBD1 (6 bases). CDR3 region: CASSQEGAGVNQPQHF. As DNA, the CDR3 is TGCGCCAGCAGCCAAGAAGGAGCAGGGGTGAATCAGCCCCAGCATTTT.